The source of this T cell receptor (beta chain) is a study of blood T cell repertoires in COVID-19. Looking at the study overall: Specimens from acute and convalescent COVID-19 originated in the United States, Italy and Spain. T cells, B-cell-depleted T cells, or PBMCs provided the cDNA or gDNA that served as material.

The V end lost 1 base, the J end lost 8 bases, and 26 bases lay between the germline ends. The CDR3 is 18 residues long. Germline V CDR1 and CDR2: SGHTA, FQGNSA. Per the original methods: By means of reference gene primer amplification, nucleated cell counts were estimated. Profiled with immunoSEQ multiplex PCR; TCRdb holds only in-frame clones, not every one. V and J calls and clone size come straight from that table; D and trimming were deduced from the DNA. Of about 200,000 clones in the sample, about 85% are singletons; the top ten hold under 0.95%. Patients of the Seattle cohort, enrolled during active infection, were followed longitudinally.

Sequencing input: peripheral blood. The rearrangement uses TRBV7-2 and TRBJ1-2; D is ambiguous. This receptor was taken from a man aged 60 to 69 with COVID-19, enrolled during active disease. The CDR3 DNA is TGTGCCAGCAGCTTAGAGGATGGTCGAACACGCTCGCGCGGCGGCTACACCTTC. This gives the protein CASSLEDGRTRSRGGYTF.